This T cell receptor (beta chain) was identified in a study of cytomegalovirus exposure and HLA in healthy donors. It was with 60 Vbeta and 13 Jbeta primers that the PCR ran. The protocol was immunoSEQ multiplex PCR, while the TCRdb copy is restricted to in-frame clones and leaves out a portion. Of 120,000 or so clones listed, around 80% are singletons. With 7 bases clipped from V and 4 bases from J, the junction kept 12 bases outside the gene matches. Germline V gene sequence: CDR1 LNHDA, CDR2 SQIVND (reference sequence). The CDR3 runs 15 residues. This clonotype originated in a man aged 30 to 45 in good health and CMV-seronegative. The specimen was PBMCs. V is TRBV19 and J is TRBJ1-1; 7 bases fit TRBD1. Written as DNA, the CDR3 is TGTGCCAGTACCCCTCTGGAAGGGGGCGGCACTGAAGCTTTCTTT. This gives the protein CASTPLEGGGTEAFF.